The clone carrying this T cell receptor beta chain was counted between two and nine times. V lost 0 bases to trimming and J lost 3 bases; unmatched junction nucleotides: 3. Germline values: CDR1 LGHDT, CDR2 YNNKEL (reference sequence). The CDR3 is 15 amino acids. The source of the sample is a study of blood T cell repertoires in COVID-19. The assay was immunoSEQ multiplex PCR, and TCRdb's table has in-frame clones only and misses some. This table has approximately 200,000 clones, roughly 80% appearing once. Source material: PBMCs or T cells enriched from blood (not recorded which). This clonotype was sampled from a man aged 35-49 years who had recovered from COVID-19. The chain combines TRBV3-1 (or the pseudogene TRBV3-2) with TRBJ2-3, with 7 bases matching TRBD2. The CDR3 DNA is TGTGCCAGCAGCCAAGATTGGGGACTAACAGATACGCAGTATTTT. Its protein is CASSQDWGLTDTQYF.